These 26 T cell receptor beta chains originate from one sample sequenced in a study of shared clonotypes between healthy human individuals. Produced via immunoSEQ multiplex PCR; TCRdb's table is partial and in-frame only. The table lists fewer than 850,000 clones, about two thirds of them singletons. The specimen was memory CD4+ T cells sorted from blood. Stated subset: CD45RA-negative fraction. The receptors come from a woman between 25 and 40 years old in good health.

As for this clone: Other DNA sequences in this specimen translate into the identical CDR3. The chain uses TRBV28 and TRBJ1-1, with D perhaps matching TRBD1 (5 bases). The V end was cut by 9 bases, the J end by 1 base, with 24 bases between. Germline-derived CDR1 and CDR2 are MDHEN and SYDVKM. The CDR3 consists of 17 residues. CDR3 sequence (DNA): TGTGCCAGTAGCCCCGGCCGTCGTTCGGGGGAGAACACTGAAGCTTTCTTT. Translated, it gives CASSPGRRSGENTEAFF.

In this sample, this clone turned up many times. The CDR3 spells CASSPDFGEQFF. The CDR3 nucleotides are TGTGCCAGCAGCCCCGACTTCGGTGAGCAGTTCTTC. J is TRBJ2-1 and V is TRBV7-3; no clear D gene. CDR3 length: 12 residues. Trimming pared 5 bases from V and 9 bases from J, leaving 11 bases between. Germline V gene sequence: CDR1 SGHTA, CDR2 FQGTGA.

The V call is TRBV28, the J call TRBJ2-7, with TRBD1 identical over 10 bases. CDR1 is MDHEN and CDR2 is SYDVKM in the germline V gene. This CDR3 is 14 amino acids long. The V gene end was trimmed by 5 bases and the J gene end by 6 bases; junction bases not matched to a gene: 7. DNA for the CDR3: TGTGCCAGCAGTCCCGACAGGGGGCTCGGCGAGCAGTACTTC. Protein: CASSPDRGLGEQYF.

The V gene is TRBV30, the J gene TRBJ2-5; TRBD2 is a possible D gene (6 bases). Trimming removed 4 bases at V and 1 base at J, with 13 bases between. The CDR3 sequence is 14 residues long. Germline V gene data show CDR1 as GTSNPN and CDR2 as SVGIG (reference sequence). CDR3 region: CAWKGRLVQETQYF. For the CDR3, the DNA is TGTGCCTGGAAAGGGAGGCTAGTCCAAGAGACCCAGTACTTC.

The chain recombines TRBV10-3 with TRBJ1-5, with D tentatively TRBD1 (6 bases). Germline loops: CDR1 ENHRY, CDR2 SYGVKD. This CDR3 spans 16 amino acids. V was cut by 6 bases and J by 9 bases, with 24 bases left in between. CDR3 amino acids: CAISVSIRQDPRPQHF. DNA of the CDR3: TGTGCCATCAGCGTATCGATACGACAGGATCCCAGGCCCCAGCATTTT.

V and J are TRBV4-2 and TRBJ1-2, with TRBD1 identical over 8 bases. V trimming: 3 bases; J trimming: 6 bases; junction bases outside the gene matches: 6. CDR3 size: 14 residues. Germline loops: CDR1 LGHNA, CDR2 YNFKEQ. CDR3 in amino acids: CASSQDRVVDGYTF. The DNA for the CDR3 is TGTGCCAGCAGCCAGGACAGGGTAGTCGATGGCTACACCTTC.

About this clone itself: Additional DNA sequences in this sample encode the identical CDR3. The chain carries TRBV5-1 and TRBJ2-5; tentatively, D is TRBD1 or TRBD2 (5 bases each). Germline V gene sequence: CDR1 SGHRS, CDR2 YFSETQ. V lost 3 bases, J lost 4 bases, and 13 bases lay in between. The CDR3 is 14 amino acids. The CDR3 coding sequence is TGCGCCAGCAGCTCCGGGACGGCGGGAGAGACCCAGTACTTC. This encodes CASSSGTAGETQYF.

The chain employs TRBV5-1 and TRBJ2-5; 7 bases match TRBD2. V lost 3 bases, J lost 2 bases, and 4 bases stayed unmatched. CDR1 is SGHRS, CDR2 YFSETQ, per germline. The CDR3 is made up of 14 amino acids. Written as DNA, the CDR3 is TGCGCCAGCAGCTCTATAGCGGGTCAAGAGACCCAGTACTTC. It translates to CASSSIAGQETQYF.

This clone was counted a single time. This sequence joins TRBV29-1 and TRBJ2-1; D ambiguous. The CDR3 contains 13 residues. Germline CDR1 reads SQVTM; CDR2 reads ANQGSEA. V was pared by 6 bases and J by 1 base, with 10 bases between. CDR3 loop: CSVLAQSYNEQFF. Written as DNA, the CDR3 is TGCAGCGTATTGGCGCAGTCCTACAATGAGCAGTTCTTC.

This chain uses TRBV2 with TRBJ2-7, with a tentative D call TRBD1 (7 bases). The CDR3 is 14 amino acids. Trimming pared 4 bases from V and 1 base from J, leaving 11 bases between. The V gene's germline CDR1 is SNHLY and CDR2 FYNNEI. The CDR3 sequence: CASSGRGQSYEQYF. The CDR3 bases are TGTGCCAGCAGTGGGAGGGGACAGTCCTACGAGCAGTACTTC.

The chain couples TRBV7-2 to TRBJ1-1; no reliable D call. The ends were cut back, 1 base at V and 4 bases at J, with 7 bases in the middle. The germline CDR1 and CDR2 sequences are SGHTA and FQGNSA. This CDR3 comprises 13 residues. The DNA of the CDR3 is TGTGCCAGCAGCTTAGGACGGGTCACTGAAGCTTTCTTT. Protein sequence: CASSLGRVTEAFF.

The V and J genes are TRBV6-1 and TRBJ1-1, with D possibly being TRBD1 (5 bases). The CDR3 totals 16 residues. V was pared by 2 bases and J by 1 base, with 14 bases between. Germline CDR1 MNHNS, CDR2 SASEGT. As DNA, the CDR3 is TGTGCCAGCAGTGAAAATGAGGGGCTAGGGAACACTGAAGCTTTCTTT. Its translation: CASSENEGLGNTEAFF.

The chain recombines TRBV7-9 with TRBJ2-1, with a possible D match to TRBD1 (6 bases). The germline V and J ends were trimmed by 4 bases and 12 bases, with 16 bases remaining between them. Germline values: CDR1 SEHNR, CDR2 FQNEAQ (reference sequence). CDR3 length: 13 residues. The CDR3 here is CASSSETGSGQFF. CDR3 sequence (DNA): TGTGCCAGCAGCTCCGAGACAGGTTCTGGGCAGTTCTTC.

J is TRBJ2-5 and V is TRBV18; D possibly corresponds to TRBD1 (6 bases). CDR1 is KGHSH, CDR2 LQKENI, per germline. The V end was cut by 1 base, the J end by 2 bases, with 8 bases between. The CDR3 runs 14 residues. The CDR3 is CASSPQQGQETQYF. The DNA for the CDR3 is TGTGCCAGCTCACCACAACAGGGACAAGAGACCCAGTACTTC.

This chain links TRBV15 with TRBJ2-3; a weak D match, TRBD1 (5 bases). Trimming cost V 4 bases and J 1 base, with 12 bases left between them. Germline V gene sequence: CDR1 LNHNV, CDR2 YYDKDF (reference sequence). The CDR3 is 15 amino acids. DNA of the CDR3: TGTGCCACCAGCAATAGGCCAGGGCGCACAGATACGCAGTATTTT. Its protein is CATSNRPGRTDTQYF. Combining the CDR3 with reference TRBV15 and TRBJ2-3 gives the whole variable domain DAMVIQNPRYQVTQFGKPVTLSCSQTLNHNVMYWYQQKSSQAPKLLFHYYDKDFNNEADTPDNFQSRRPNTSFCFLDIRSPGLGDTAMYLCATSNRPGRTDTQYFGPGTRLTVL.

The CDR3: CASSLGYEQYF. Here the CDR3 DNA reads TGTGCCAGCAGCTTAGGATACGAGCAGTACTTC. This chain connects TRBV4-2 to TRBJ2-7, with unresolved D. Per germline, CDR1 LGHNA and CDR2 YNFKEQ. The CDR3 consists of 11 residues. V gave up 5 bases and J gave up 4 bases, with 6 bases separating them.

To note about this clone: Other DNA sequences within the sample encode an identical CDR3. This sequence joins TRBV19 and TRBJ2-7, with 8 bases identical to TRBD1. The CDR3 consists of 14 residues. Looked up from germline, CDR1 is LNHDA and CDR2 is SQIVND (reference sequence). Unmatched junction bases numbered 4, after V lost 4 bases and J lost 2 bases. In DNA, the CDR3 is TGTGCCAGTAGTACCGGGACAGGAACCTACGAGCAGTACTTC. Residues: CASSTGTGTYEQYF.

This clone is a singleton in its sample. The CDR3 nucleotides are TGTGCCAGTAGTTCGAAAAACAGGGAGTATAGCAATCAGCCCCAGCATTTT. Its translation is CASSSKNREYSNQPQHF. V is TRBV19 and J is TRBJ1-5, with D tentatively TRBD1 (6 bases). The germline gives CDR1 LNHDA, CDR2 SQIVND (reference sequence). Trimming cost V 5 bases and J 0 bases, with 17 bases left between them. This CDR3 has 17 residues.

This chain joins TRBV7-9 and TRBJ1-4; 7 positions match TRBD1. The V gene's germline CDR1 is SEHNR and CDR2 FQNEAQ (reference sequence). V shed 4 bases, J shed 0 bases, and the junction held 8 bases outside the gene matches. The CDR3 runs to 17 residues. The CDR3 nucleotides read TGTGCCAGCAGCTCTAGAGCGACAGGGTCAACTAATGAAAAACTGTTTTTT. This gives the protein CASSSRATGSTNEKLFF.

This chain joins TRBV28 and TRBJ2-7; 9 nucleotides match TRBD2. Trimming removed 3 bases from V and 4 bases from J; junction bases left unmatched: 16. Germline assignment: CDR1 MDHEN and CDR2 SYDVKM. CDR3 length: 18 amino acids. CDR3 sequence (DNA): TGTGCCAGCAGTTTTTTGGAAGGTCGGGGGACTAGCTGGTACGAGCAGTACTTC. This encodes CASSFLEGRGTSWYEQYF.

The V and J genes are TRBV11-2 and TRBJ2-4; no clear D. The CDR3 spans 15 residues. CDR1 is SGHAT and CDR2 is FQNNGV in the germline V gene. With 1 base removed from V and 0 bases from J, the gap between germline ends came to 7 bases. Written as DNA, the CDR3 is TGTGCCAGCAGCTTAGTAAGTGTAGCCAAAAACATTCAGTACTTC. This sequence encodes CASSLVSVAKNIQYF. Together with reference TRBV11-2 and TRBJ2-4, the CDR3 gives the full variable domain: EAGVAQSPRYKIIEKRQSVAFWCNPISGHATLYWYQQILGQGPKLLIQFQNNGVVDDSQLPKDRFSAERLKGVDSTLKIQPAKLEDSAVYLCASSLVSVAKNIQYFGAGTRLSVL.

CDR3 loop: CASSEGAGGPYEQYF. CDR3 coding DNA: TGTGCCAGCAGTGAGGGTGCGGGAGGGCCCTACGAGCAGTACTTC. The rearrangement uses TRBV6-1 and TRBJ2-7; 9 nucleotides align to TRBD2. Germline CDR1 and CDR2: MNHNS and SASEGT. J gave up 2 bases and V 3 bases, and 5 bases lay outside the gene matches. This CDR3 contains 15 residues.

This chain uses TRBV29-1 with TRBJ1-2, with D perhaps TRBD1 (5 bases). The CDR3 is made up of 16 amino acids. The V end was cut by 0 bases, the J end by 0 bases, with 14 bases between. Per the germline V gene, CDR1 is SQVTM and CDR2 is ANQGSEA. The CDR3 sequence: CSVEDGTGFTNYGYTF. The CDR3 nucleotides are TGCAGCGTTGAAGATGGAACAGGTTTCACTAACTATGGCTACACCTTC.

J is TRBJ2-1 and V is TRBV7-3; 8 nucleotides align to TRBD2. This CDR3 is built from 16 residues. The J segment lost 2 bases and the V segment lost 2 bases, leaving 5 bases of the junction unmatched. From germline, CDR1 is SGHTA and CDR2 FQGTGA. The CDR3: CASSLQAGVTYNEQFF. The CDR3 region has the DNA TGTGCCAGCAGCTTACAAGCGGGAGTCACCTACAATGAGCAGTTCTTC.

In nucleotides, the CDR3 is TGTGCCAGTAGAAACAGGGGGATCTCTGGAAACACCATATATTTT. Translated, it gives CASRNRGISGNTIYF. The gene calls are TRBV19 and TRBJ1-3; 8 bases agree with TRBD1. The V gene's germline CDR1 is LNHDA and CDR2 SQIVND (reference sequence). V gave up 6 bases and J gave up 0 bases; unmatched junction bases: 4. This CDR3 is 15 amino acids long.

The V call is TRBV12-2, the J call TRBJ2-7; the D call of TRBD2 is as the table states it, not checked on the DNA. TRBV12-2 is listed as a pseudogene. The CDR3 runs to 13 residues. Here the CDR3 DNA reads TGTGCAATTAGGGCTAGCGTCCCCTACGAGCAGTACTTC. This sequence encodes CAIRASVPYEQYF.